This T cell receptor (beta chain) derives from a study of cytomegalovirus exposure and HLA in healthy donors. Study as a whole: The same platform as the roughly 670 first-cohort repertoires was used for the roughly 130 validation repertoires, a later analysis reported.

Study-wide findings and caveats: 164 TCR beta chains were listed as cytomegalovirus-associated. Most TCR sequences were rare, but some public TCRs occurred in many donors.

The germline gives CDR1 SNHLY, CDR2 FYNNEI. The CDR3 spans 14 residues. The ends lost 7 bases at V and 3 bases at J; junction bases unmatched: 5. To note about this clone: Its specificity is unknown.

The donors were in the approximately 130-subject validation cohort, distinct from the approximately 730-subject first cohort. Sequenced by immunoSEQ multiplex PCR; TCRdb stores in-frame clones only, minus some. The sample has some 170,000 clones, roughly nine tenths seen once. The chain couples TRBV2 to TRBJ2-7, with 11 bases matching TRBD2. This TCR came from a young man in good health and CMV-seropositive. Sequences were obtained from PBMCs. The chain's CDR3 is CASTLAGGFYEQYF. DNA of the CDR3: TGTGCCAGCACCCTAGCGGGGGGATTCTACGAGCAGTACTTC.